A selection of T cell receptor beta chains follows, all from one sample in a study of cytomegalovirus exposure and HLA in healthy donors. TCRdb's table, derived via immunoSEQ multiplex PCR, lists solely in-frame clones and lacks some. The data hold around 93,000 clones, with roughly 82% observed a single time. The sequencing input was PBMCs. The receptor source for this set is a man aged 25 to 40 in good health and CMV-seropositive. Both conserved end residues are part of each CDR3. A D gene is named only where the DNA matches it firmly. Size is omitted from some rows. Given values are once, few, many or a class for expanded clones.

abundance	d_gene	v_gene	j_gene	CDR3aa	CDR3nt
few	NA	TRBV6-5	TRBJ1-2	CASSQGQGYTF	TGTGCCAGCTCCCAGGGACAAGGCTACACCTTC
NA	NA	TRBV28	TRBJ2-2	CASSLSEGSTGELFF	TGTGCCAGCAGTTTATCGGAGGGATCCACCGGGGAGCTGTTTTTT
NA	TRBD1	TRBV29-1	TRBJ1-1	CSVLRGQAEAFF	TGCAGCGTTCTAAGGGGGCAGGCTGAAGCTTTCTTT
NA	NA	TRBV4-1	TRBJ2-2	CASSQDRGSLGELFF	TGCGCCAGCAGCCAAGATCGCGGCAGCCTCGGGGAGCTGTTTTTT
NA	TRBD1	TRBV19	TRBJ1-5	CASSIGTTGVSNQPQHF	TGTGCCAGTAGTATTGGTACGACAGGGGTTAGCAATCAGCCCCAGCATTTT
NA	TRBD2	TRBV5-4	TRBJ2-1	CASSKTSGRAGEQFF	TGTGCCAGCAGCAAGACTAGCGGGAGGGCCGGTGAGCAGTTCTTC
NA	NA	TRBV10-3	TRBJ1-3	CATGPDTIYF	TGTGCCACAGGGCCTGACACCATATATTTT
few	NA	TRBV6-5	TRBJ1-5	CASSYSGQPQHF	TGTGCCAGCAGTTACTCCGGTCAGCCCCAGCATTTT
once	TRBD2	TRBV11-2	TRBJ2-3	CASSTGLAGHTDTQYF	TGTGCCAGCAGCACAGGACTAGCGGGGCACACAGATACGCAGTATTTT
NA	TRBD1	TRBV6-4	TRBJ1-2	CASSQTGGNNYGYTF	TGTGCCAGCAGTCAGACAGGGGGAAACAACTATGGCTACACCTTC
NA	TRBD1	TRBV5-8	TRBJ1-2	CASSLRQGVYGYTF	TGTGCCAGCAGCTTGAGACAGGGAGTCTATGGCTACACCTTC
NA	NA	TRBV20-1	TRBJ2-1	CSARDDNEQFF	TGCAGTGCTAGAGACGACAATGAGCAGTTCTTC
NA	NA	TRBV27	TRBJ2-1	CASSPWVGQLENEQFF	TGTGCCAGCAGTCCCTGGGTGGGGCAGCTCGAAAATGAGCAGTTCTTC
once	TRBD2	TRBV7-6	TRBJ2-2	CASSLASGSPISTGELFF	TGTGCCAGCAGCTTAGCTAGCGGGAGCCCTATAAGCACCGGGGAGCTGTTTTTT
NA	TRBD1	TRBV6-6	TRBJ2-7	CASSQPGQGSEQYF	TGTGCCAGCAGTCAACCGGGACAGGGGAGCGAGCAGTACTTC
NA	TRBD1	TRBV28	TRBJ1-3	CASSRGQVGNTIYF	TGTGCCAGCAGCCGAGGACAGGTTGGAAACACCATATATTTT